These 25 T cell receptor beta chains came from one sample sequenced in a study of blood T cell repertoires in COVID-19. TCRdb keeps only in-frame clones here, not all; method: immunoSEQ multiplex PCR. Found here are tens of thousands of clones, 82% of them singletons; the top ten hold 10% to 15%. The sequencing sample was made of peripheral blood. These receptors came from a human donor in a cohort sampled during active COVID-19.

This clone appeared a single time. The chain employs TRBV6-5 and TRBJ1-2; D unclear. The CDR3 totals 12 residues. Germline V gene sequence: CDR1 MNHEY, CDR2 SVGAGI. The V and J ends lost 8 bases and 2 bases respectively, with 9 bases between them. In DNA, the CDR3 is TGTGCCAGCGGCAGGCCAAACTATGGCTACACCTTC. Encoded protein: CASGRPNYGYTF.

In its sample, this clone was seen once. The chain uses TRBV3-1 (or the pseudogene TRBV3-2) and TRBJ1-2; no clear D gene. Germline CDR1 and CDR2: LGHDT and YNNKEL (reference sequence). The CDR3 is 14 residues long. V was trimmed by 3 bases and J by 8 bases, leaving 16 bases between them. The CDR3 reads CASSQPGGGGGYTF. DNA of the CDR3: TGTGCCAGCAGCCAGCCGGGAGGCGGCGGAGGCTACACCTTC.

V usage is TRBV6-5 and J usage is TRBJ1-6; D ambiguous. V lost 9 bases and J 7 bases, leaving 10 bases between the germline ends. The CDR3 totals 12 residues. CDR1 MNHEY and CDR2 SVGAGI come from the germline V gene. The CDR3 nucleotides read TGTGCCAGGTCAGTGGCAAATTCACCCCTCCACTTT. Translating it yields CARSVANSPLHF.

The chain uses TRBV18 and TRBJ2-1; D possibly corresponds to TRBD2 (6 bases). Trimming pared 3 bases from V and 9 bases from J, leaving 12 bases between. The CDR3 has 13 amino acids. The germline V gene encodes CDR1 KGHSH and CDR2 LQKENI. CDR3 residues: CASSPEGFSEQFF. In DNA, the CDR3 is TGTGCCAGCTCACCGGAGGGCTTTTCTGAGCAGTTCTTC. Full variable domain (remainder filled in from reference TRBV18 and TRBJ2-1): NAGVMQNPRHLVRRRGQEARLRCSPMKGHSHVYWYRQLPEEGLKFMVYLQKENIIDESGMPKERFSAEFPKEGPSILRIQQVVRGDSAAYFCASSPEGFSEQFFGPGTRLTVL.

The chain couples TRBV3-1 (or the pseudogene TRBV3-2) to TRBJ2-5; 7 nucleotides line up with TRBD2. Trimming cost V 7 bases and J 1 base; bases outside gene matches: 9. Germline V gene data show CDR1 as LGHDT and CDR2 as YNNKEL (reference sequence). The CDR3 runs to 15 residues. CDR3 bases: TGTGCCAGCAATCGGGCTAGCGGAATCCAAGAGACCCAGTACTTC. This gives the protein CASNRASGIQETQYF.

This clone was detected once. Written as DNA, the CDR3 is TGCGCCAGCAGCTTCTCTCTAGCGGGGGGACACAATGAGCAGTTCTTC. As protein: CASSFSLAGGHNEQFF. The V gene is TRBV5-1, the J gene TRBJ2-1; 11 bases match TRBD2. V trimming: 2 bases; J trimming: 5 bases; junction bases outside the gene matches: 6. There are 16 residues in the CDR3. Germline V gene sequence: CDR1 SGHRS, CDR2 YFSETQ. The full variable domain, completed using reference TRBV5-1 and TRBJ2-1, is KAGVTQTPRYLIKTRGQQVTLSCSPISGHRSVSWYQQTPGQGLQFLFEYFSETQRNKGNFPGRFSGRQFSNSRSEMNVSTLELGDSALYLCASSFSLAGGHNEQFFGPGTRLTVL.

This clone has only a few counts. The genes are TRBV6-5 and TRBJ1-1; D is ambiguous. Germline values: CDR1 MNHEY, CDR2 SVGAGI. Between the trimmed V and J ends, which lost 6 bases and 5 bases, there was a span of 16 bases. CDR3 size: 14 residues. The CDR3 sequence: CASRREKLSTEAFF. CDR3 nucleotides: TGTGCCAGCAGGAGGGAGAAGTTAAGTACTGAAGCTTTCTTT.

This clone has only a few counts. The CDR3: CATSARGGAHQPQHF. CDR3 DNA: TGTGCCACCAGCGCCCGGGGGGGGGCGCATCAGCCCCAGCATTTT. J is TRBJ1-5 and V is TRBV15, with TRBD1 as a possible D gene (6 bases). With 5 bases removed from V and 5 bases from J, the gap between germline ends came to 16 bases. The germline V gene encodes CDR1 LNHNV and CDR2 YYDKDF (reference sequence). This CDR3 has 15 amino acids.

V gene TRBV24-1 combines with J gene TRBJ2-1; 9 bases match TRBD2. The junction had 9 bases not matched to a gene; V was cut back by 9 bases and J by 4 bases. Germline CDR1 reads KGHDR; CDR2 reads SFDVKD. CDR3 length equals 15 residues. The chain's CDR3 is CATGGAGGEYNEQFF. The CDR3, as DNA: TGTGCCACCGGTGGGGCGGGGGGGGAATACAATGAGCAGTTCTTC.

This chain uses TRBV5-4 with TRBJ2-3; 7 positions match TRBD1. The CDR3 has 15 amino acids. J was trimmed by 1 base and V by 4 bases; bases with no gene match: 6. From germline, CDR1 is SGHNT and CDR2 YYREEE (reference sequence). CDR3 nucleotides: TGTGCCAGCAGCCGTCGAGACAGGGGCACAGATACGCAGTATTTT. Translation gives CASSRRDRGTDTQYF.

This chain connects TRBV6-5 to TRBJ1-1; TRBD1 matches 10 bases. V gave up 9 bases and J gave up 6 bases; unmatched junction bases: 10. Germline CDR1 is MNHEY and CDR2 is SVGAGI. The CDR3 covers 14 residues. The CDR3 spells CASSDRGLNAEAFF. In DNA, the CDR3 is TGTGCCAGTTCCGACAGGGGGCTTAATGCTGAAGCTTTCTTT.

This chain uses TRBV4-2 with TRBJ2-5; the match to TRBD1 covers 9 bases. The length of the CDR3 is 14 residues. CDR1 and CDR2 (germline): LGHNA, YNFKEQ. The junction had 3 bases not matched to a gene; V was cut back by 3 bases and J by 4 bases. The CDR3 DNA reads TGTGCCAGCAGCCAGGGACAGGGTCGAGAGACCCAGTACTTC. Residues: CASSQGQGRETQYF.

The genes are TRBV5-4 and TRBJ2-5; 7 positions match TRBD1. This CDR3 has 15 residues. Germline trimming cut 0 bases from V and 9 bases from J; bases unmatched to any gene: 11. Germline CDR1 reads SGHNT; CDR2 reads YYREEE (reference sequence). The CDR3 region has the DNA TGTGCCAGCAGCTTGGTGAACATTGCCCAGGGGGCCCAGTACTTC. As protein: CASSLVNIAQGAQYF.

V usage is TRBV19 and J usage is TRBJ1-5, with D unclear. CDR3 size: 16 residues. CDR1 is LNHDA, CDR2 SQIVND, per germline (reference sequence). Trimming shortened V by 6 bases and J by 0 bases, and 15 bases separated the two germline ends. CDR3 region: CASRIEGTLSNQPQHF. In DNA, the CDR3 is TGTGCCAGTAGAATCGAGGGTACTCTTAGCAATCAGCCCCAGCATTTT.

V usage is TRBV6-5 and J usage is TRBJ2-7; D perhaps matches TRBD1 (5 bases). The V end lost 6 bases, the J end lost 6 bases, and 21 bases lay between the germline ends. CDR1 MNHEY and CDR2 SVGAGI come from the germline V gene. The CDR3 is made up of 15 amino acids. CDR3 protein: CASSPGLRWGPEQYV. CDR3 bases: TGTGCCAGCAGCCCCGGGCTCCGATGGGGCCCCGAGCAGTACGTC.

The chain carries TRBV29-1 and TRBJ2-6; TRBD1 aligns across 7 bases. Per the germline V gene, CDR1 is SQVTM and CDR2 is ANQGSEA. The J segment lost 0 bases and the V segment lost 7 bases, leaving 3 bases of the junction unmatched. The CDR3 is 14 residues long. The CDR3: CSATGSSGANVLTF. In DNA form, the CDR3 reads TGCAGCGCGACAGGGAGCTCTGGGGCCAACGTCCTGACTTTC.

V is TRBV12-5 and J is TRBJ1-2; 9 bases map to TRBD1. Germline V gene sequence: CDR1 LGHNT, CDR2 FRNRAP. The CDR3 contains 15 residues. J gave up 4 bases and V 7 bases, and 10 bases lay outside the gene matches. This chain's CDR3 is CASAPGDREGYGYTF. The CDR3 DNA reads TGTGCTAGTGCCCCTGGGGACAGGGAGGGCTATGGCTACACCTTC.

This sequence joins TRBV5-5 and TRBJ1-3; D perhaps matches TRBD1 (6 bases). Germline lookup yields CDR1 SGHKS and CDR2 YYEKEE (reference sequence). This CDR3 comprises 14 residues. V was trimmed by 9 bases and J by 1 base, leaving 14 bases between them. The CDR3 DNA is TGTGCCACCCGACAGGCCCTTTCTGGAAACACCATATATTTT. This encodes CATRQALSGNTIYF. Combining the CDR3 with reference TRBV5-5 and TRBJ1-3 gives the whole variable domain DAGVTQSPTHLIKTRGQQVTLRCSPISGHKSVSWYQQVLGQGPQFIFQYYEKEERGRGNFPDRFSARQFPNYSSELNVNALLLGDSALYLCATRQALSGNTIYFGEGSWLTVV.

The rearrangement joins TRBV5-1 to TRBJ2-2, with 7 bases fitting TRBD1. CDR3 length: 15 residues. CDR1 is SGHRS, CDR2 YFSETQ, per germline. Losses at the gene ends were 4 bases for V and 4 bases for J; bases not matched to a gene: 7. The CDR3 DNA reads TGCGCCAGCAGCGGAACAGGGGTGGGCACCGGGGAGCTGTTTTTT. It codes for CASSGTGVGTGELFF.

V is TRBV12-3 or TRBV12-4 and J is TRBJ1-2, with D uncertain. V lost 5 bases, J lost 4 bases, and 11 bases lay in between. The length of the CDR3 is 13 residues. In nucleotides, the CDR3 is TGTGCCAGCAGTCCCGGAGCCTTCTATGGCTACACCTTC. This sequence encodes CASSPGAFYGYTF.

The table lists this clone with a count of one. The chain has TRBV12-3 or TRBV12-4 and TRBJ1-5, with D tentatively TRBD1 (5 bases). Trimming cost V 7 bases and J 7 bases, with 14 bases left between them. The CDR3 is made up of 13 amino acids. Written as DNA, the CDR3 is TGTGCCAGCATGGAATCGGGGGGACAGCCCCAGCATTTT. This sequence encodes CASMESGGQPQHF.

The chain uses TRBV19 and TRBJ2-3; tentatively, D is TRBD1 (6 bases). The CDR3 runs 17 residues. The germline V and J ends were trimmed by 5 bases and 1 base, with 19 bases remaining between them. Germline V lookup: CDR1 LNHDA, CDR2 SQIVND (reference sequence). DNA for the CDR3: TGTGCCAGTAGTCCGACAGGACACCTAAGAGGCACAGATACGCAGTATTTT. It encodes CASSPTGHLRGTDTQYF.

V usage is TRBV4-3 and J usage is TRBJ2-1; tentative D call: TRBD1 (6 bases). V lost 2 bases and J 9 bases, leaving 8 bases between the germline ends. CDR3 length: 12 residues. Per the germline V gene, CDR1 is LGHNA and CDR2 is YSLEER. Here the CDR3 reads CASSQTGIEQFF. In DNA form, the CDR3 reads TGCGCCAGCAGCCAAACAGGGATTGAGCAGTTCTTC.

This clone was recorded only once. The chain has TRBV14 and TRBJ2-7; 7 positions agree with TRBD1. CDR1 is SGHDN and CDR2 is FVKESK in the germline V gene. The CDR3 length is 15 residues. Trimming took 3 bases from V and 5 from J; bases not matched to a gene: 10. The CDR3 spells CASSQTTGWRNEQYF. The DNA for the CDR3 is TGTGCCAGCAGCCAGACGACAGGGTGGAGGAACGAGCAGTACTTC.

This clone is judged medium-sized. The rearrangement uses TRBV12-3 or TRBV12-4 and TRBJ2-3; 8 positions agree with TRBD2. The CDR3 contains 12 residues. Trimming at V came to 2 bases and at J to 11 bases, leaving 3 bases not matched to a gene. CDR3 bases: TGTGCCAGCAGTTTATCTGCGGGGGGGCAGTATTTT. Its translation is CASSLSAGGQYF.